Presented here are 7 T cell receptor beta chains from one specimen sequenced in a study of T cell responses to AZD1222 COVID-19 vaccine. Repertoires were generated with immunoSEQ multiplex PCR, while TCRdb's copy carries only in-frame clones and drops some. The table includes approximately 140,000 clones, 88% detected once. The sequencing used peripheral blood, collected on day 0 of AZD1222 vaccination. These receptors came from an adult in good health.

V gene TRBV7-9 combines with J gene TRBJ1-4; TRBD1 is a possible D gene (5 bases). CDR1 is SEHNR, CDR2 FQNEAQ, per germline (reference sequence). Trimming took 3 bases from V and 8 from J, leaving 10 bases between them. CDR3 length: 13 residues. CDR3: CASSFKQVEKLFF. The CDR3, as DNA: TGTGCCAGCAGCTTTAAACAGGTGGAAAAACTGTTTTTT.

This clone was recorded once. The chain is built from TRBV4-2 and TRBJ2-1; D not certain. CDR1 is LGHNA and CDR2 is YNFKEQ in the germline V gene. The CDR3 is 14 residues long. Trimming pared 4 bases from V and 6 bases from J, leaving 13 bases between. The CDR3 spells CASSPREEPNEQFF. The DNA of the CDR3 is TGTGCCAGCAGCCCTAGAGAGGAGCCCAATGAGCAGTTCTTC.

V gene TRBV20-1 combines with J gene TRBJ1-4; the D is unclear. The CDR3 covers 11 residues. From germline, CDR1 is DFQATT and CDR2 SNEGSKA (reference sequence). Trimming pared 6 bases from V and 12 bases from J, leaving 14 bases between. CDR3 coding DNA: TGCAGTGCCTCCTCGAGGAGAGAACTGTTTTTT. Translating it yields CSASSRRELFF.

CDR3 sequence reads: CASSPRDRTPGEQYF. Here the CDR3 DNA reads TGTGCCAGCAGCCCCCGGGACAGGACCCCGGGGGAGCAGTACTTC. This sequence joins TRBV7-3 and TRBJ2-7, with 8 bases lining up with TRBD1. Unmatched junction bases numbered 13, after V lost 5 bases and J lost 7 bases. The V gene's germline CDR1 is SGHTA and CDR2 FQGTGA. The CDR3 loop spans 15 amino acids.

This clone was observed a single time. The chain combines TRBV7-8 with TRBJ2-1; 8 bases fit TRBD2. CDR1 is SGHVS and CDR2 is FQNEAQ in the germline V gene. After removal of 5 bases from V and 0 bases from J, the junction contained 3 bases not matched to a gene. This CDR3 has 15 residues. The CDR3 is CASSSGGRSYNEQFF. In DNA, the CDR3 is TGTGCCAGCAGCAGCGGGGGCCGCTCCTACAATGAGCAGTTCTTC.

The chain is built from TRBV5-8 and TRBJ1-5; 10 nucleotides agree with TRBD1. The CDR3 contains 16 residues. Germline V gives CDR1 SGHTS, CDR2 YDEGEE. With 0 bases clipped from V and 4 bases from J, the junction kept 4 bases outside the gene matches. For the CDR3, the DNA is TGTGCCAGCAGCTTGGGGGGACAGGGGCCTAATCAGCCCCAGCATTTT. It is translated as CASSLGGQGPNQPQHF.

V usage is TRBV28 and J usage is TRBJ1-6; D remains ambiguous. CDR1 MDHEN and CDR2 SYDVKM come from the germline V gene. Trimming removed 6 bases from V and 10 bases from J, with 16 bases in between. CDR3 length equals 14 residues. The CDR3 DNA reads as TGTGCCAGCAGGACCCGGGCCCCGGGATCACCCCTCCACTTT. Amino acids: CASRTRAPGSPLHF.